These T cell receptor beta chains were read from a single sample in a study of blood T cell repertoires in COVID-19. TCRdb keeps only in-frame clones here, not all; method: immunoSEQ multiplex PCR. Of 150,000 to 200,000 clones in the sample, 86% were seen once. Sequencing was carried out using PBMCs or T cells enriched from blood (not recorded which). All receptors derive from a woman aged 25 to 39 who had recovered from COVID-19. Both conserved end residues are part of each CDR3. The D gene is left open where the match is weak. Clone size, where shown, is once, few, many, or a class for clones that have expanded.

J	V	D	size	DNA	CDR3
TRBJ1-4	TRBV3-1/TRBV3-2	NA	NA	TGTGCCAGCAGCCTTCGGACATTTGCTAATGAAAAACTGTTTTTT	CASSLRTFANEKLFF
TRBJ2-7	TRBV5-4	TRBD2	once	TGTGCCAGCAGCTTGCCGGGGGGGCTCGAGCAGTACTTC	CASSLPGGLEQYF
TRBJ2-1	TRBV28	NA	NA	TGTGCCAGCAGTTTAGGGACAAATGAGCAGTTCTTC	CASSLGTNEQFF
TRBJ1-6	TRBV5-1	NA	NA	TGCGCCAGCAGCCCGGGCCGGACACGGGGGTCACCCCTCCACTTT	CASSPGRTRGSPLHF
TRBJ2-1	TRBV7-2	TRBD2	NA	TGTGCCAGCAGCTTAACAGCGGGGGACTACAATGAGCAGTTCTTC	CASSLTAGDYNEQFF
TRBJ1-3	TRBV5-1	TRBD1	NA	TGCGCCAGCAGCTTGGGACAGGGCGCTGGAAACACCATATATTTT	CASSLGQGAGNTIYF
TRBJ2-7	TRBV6-5	TRBD2	NA	TGTGCCAGCAGTTCTCCGACTAGCGGAAACTACGAGCAGTACTTC	CASSSPTSGNYEQYF
TRBJ1-5	TRBV24-1	TRBD1	NA	TGTGCCACCAGTGACAGTAGGGACAGTGTCAATCAGCCCCAGCATTTT	CATSDSRDSVNQPQHF
TRBJ2-7	TRBV29-1	TRBD2	NA	TGCAGCGTTGGACTAGCGGGGCACTCCTACGAGCAGTACTTC	CSVGLAGHSYEQYF
TRBJ2-7	TRBV2	TRBD2	few	TGTGCCAGCAGGAATCGACTAGCGGGTCTAACCTACGAGCAGTACTTC	CASRNRLAGLTYEQYF
TRBJ2-1	TRBV19	TRBD2	NA	TGTGCCAGTAGTGTGGGGGAGGGGACCTCCTACAATGAGCAGTTCTTC	CASSVGEGTSYNEQFF
TRBJ2-1	TRBV2	NA	NA	TGTGCCAGCAGTATAAATCAGGGGTTTGTGGGTGAGCAGTTCTTC	CASSINQGFVGEQFF
TRBJ1-2	TRBV19	NA	NA	TGTGCCAGTAGTATTATGGGCCAGGGGGGCTACACCTTC	CASSIMGQGGYTF
TRBJ2-6	TRBV5-1	TRBD1	NA	TGCGCCAGCAGACTTAGAACCACCGGGACAGGGGATTCTGGGGCCAACGTCCTGACTTTC	CASRLRTTGTGDSGANVLTF
TRBJ1-5	TRBV19	NA	NA	TGTGCCAGTAGTATAGATCGCGAGGGTTACAATCAGCCCCAGCATTTT	CASSIDREGYNQPQHF
TRBJ1-5	TRBV28	TRBD1	NA	TGTGCCAGCAGCGCACCCGGGGACAGGGGGCGGCATCAGCCCCAGCATTTT	CASSAPGDRGRHQPQHF
TRBJ2-7	TRBV7-9	TRBD1	NA	TGTGCCAGCAGCTTAGATAAAGGGACAGGGAACGGAGAGCAGTACTTC	CASSLDKGTGNGEQYF
TRBJ2-1	TRBV9	TRBD1	NA	TGTGCCAGCAGCGACCGGGACAGGGGTGGTGAGCAGTTCTTC	CASSDRDRGGEQFF
TRBJ2-5	TRBV12-1	NA	NA	TGTGCCAGCGGGAGCGCCGTCCAAGAGACCCAGTACTTC	CASGSAVQETQYF
TRBJ1-1	TRBV27	NA	NA	TGTGCCAGCAGGACAGCTCGAAAAGCTTTCTTT	CASRTARKAFF
TRBJ2-1	TRBV5-4	TRBD2	few	TGTGCCAGCGAAAGGCTAGCGGTCGATGAGCAGTTCTTC	CASERLAVDEQFF
TRBJ2-1	TRBV10-3	TRBD2	NA	TGTGCCTCCCGGGGCGATAGCGGGAGCATGTTCTTC	CASRGDSGSMFF
TRBJ1-2	TRBV7-9	NA	NA	TGTGCCACTCTTGGGGACTCTGATTTCTATGGCTACACCTTC	CATLGDSDFYGYTF
TRBJ2-7	TRBV19	NA	NA	TGTGCCAGTACCAATAGCGATGTCGGAACTCGGGGGGAGCAGTACTTC	CASTNSDVGTRGEQYF
TRBJ2-7	TRBV5-1	TRBD2	NA	TGCGCCAGCAGCTTCAATAGCGGGAGTATCGACGAGCAGTACTTC	CASSFNSGSIDEQYF
TRBJ1-4	TRBV4-1	NA	NA	TGCGCCAGCAGCTCCACCACCGACAGTCGGGGGGAAAAACTGTTTTTT	CASSSTTDSRGEKLFF
TRBJ2-3	TRBV3-1/TRBV3-2	NA	NA	TGTGCCAGCAATAGCGCAGATACGCAGTATTTT	CASNSADTQYF
TRBJ1-5	TRBV24-1	TRBD1	NA	TGTGCCACCAGTGATGCAAACAGGGGCACCAATCAGCCCCAGCATTTT	CATSDANRGTNQPQHF
TRBJ2-1	TRBV10-1	NA	NA	TGCGCCAGCAGTGAGGGAGCGAGGAATGAGCAGTTCTTC	CASSEGARNEQFF
TRBJ2-3	TRBV6-2/TRBV6-3	TRBD2	NA	TGTGCCAGCAGTTACGGGGGGGTAGCAACGCAGTATTTT	CASSYGGVATQYF
TRBJ2-7	TRBV27	NA	once	TGTGCCAGCAGTCCCGGGGGGCTGGCTAGCGAGTACGAGCAGTACTTC	CASSPGGLASEYEQYF
TRBJ2-2	TRBV27	TRBD2	NA	TGTGCCAACAAAGGACTAGCGGGAGGGCCACTCCCTGGGGAGCTGTTTTTT	CANKGLAGGPLPGELFF
TRBJ1-3	TRBV3-1/TRBV3-2	TRBD1	once	TGTGCCAGCAGCCAAGAGGCGAGGGGGCCAGGGTCTGGAAACACCATATATTTT	CASSQEARGPGSGNTIYF
TRBJ2-7	TRBV18	TRBD2	NA	TGTGCCAGCTCACCCATAGCGGGAGTTGGTTCCGAGCAGTACTTC	CASSPIAGVGSEQYF
TRBJ2-1	TRBV2	TRBD2	NA	TGTGCCAGCAGTTCCCACGGCCAGGGACTAGCGGACAATGAGCAGTTCTTC	CASSSHGQGLADNEQFF
TRBJ2-2	TRBV13	TRBD2	NA	TGTGCCAGCAGCTTAGGGGGGACGGATCCGGGACTAGCGGGCCCCGGGGAGCTGTTTTTT	CASSLGGTDPGLAGPGELFF
TRBJ2-7	TRBV27	TRBD1	NA	TGTGCCAGCAGTTTAGGACAGGGGTTCTACGAGCAGTACTTC	CASSLGQGFYEQYF
TRBJ1-2	TRBV6-4	NA	NA	TGTGCCAGCAGCCCAGTCAGGGTCGGCTACACCTTC	CASSPVRVGYTF
TRBJ1-4	TRBV4-1	NA	NA	TGCGCCAGCAGCCAAGGGCGGGGAGAGTCATCCACAACTAATGAAAAACTGTTTTTT	CASSQGRGESSTTNEKLFF
TRBJ2-7	TRBV7-9	NA	NA	TGTGCCAGCAGCTTGACAGGTTCCTCCTACGAGCAGTACTTC	CASSLTGSSYEQYF
TRBJ2-1	TRBV5-1	TRBD2	few	TGCGCCAGCAGCTTAGGTCAAGCGGGAGGGAGGTATGAGCAGTTCTTC	CASSLGQAGGRYEQFF
TRBJ1-1	TRBV6-5	NA	NA	TGTGCCAGCAGTCCTCCAGGGGTGGAAGCTTTCTTT	CASSPPGVEAFF
TRBJ2-7	TRBV27	TRBD2	NA	TGTGCCAGCAGTTTGGGGACTAGCGGGAGTTCCTACGAGCAGTACTTC	CASSLGTSGSSYEQYF
TRBJ1-4	TRBV19	NA	NA	TGTGCCAGTAGATTCATGAGTACAACTAATGAAAAACTGTTTTTT	CASRFMSTTNEKLFF
TRBJ2-5	TRBV2	TRBD1	once	TGTGCCAGCAGTGATGGAGGGACAGGAGGTTTCCAAGAGACCCAGTACTTC	CASSDGGTGGFQETQYF
TRBJ2-1	TRBV5-1	TRBD2	NA	TGCGCCAGCAGCTGGGGAGGGACTAGCGGGAGGAATGAGCAGTTCTTC	CASSWGGTSGRNEQFF
TRBJ1-4	TRBV2	TRBD1	NA	TGTGCCAGCTCTCGGACAGGATTGGGTAATGAAAAACTGTTTTTT	CASSRTGLGNEKLFF
TRBJ1-5	TRBV28	NA	NA	TGTGCCAGCAGTTTAGGCGGGGGGCTCTATCAGCCCCAGCATTTT	CASSLGGGLYQPQHF
TRBJ2-1	TRBV6-4	NA	NA	TGTGCCAGCAGTCCATCCGGGGGTAGCGGACCCTACAATGAGCAGTTCTTC	CASSPSGGSGPYNEQFF
TRBJ1-2	TRBV28	TRBD1	NA	TGTGCCAGCACCGTGGGTGGGACAGGGATCGCTGGCTACACCTTC	CASTVGGTGIAGYTF
TRBJ2-7	TRBV28	TRBD1	NA	TGTGCCAGCATCGGGACAGGGGACTCCTCCGGGGACGAGCAGTACTTC	CASIGTGDSSGDEQYF